These 21 T cell receptor beta chains were all obtained from the same sample, sequenced in a study of T cell responses to AZD1222 COVID-19 vaccine. TCRdb's table, derived via immunoSEQ multiplex PCR, lists solely in-frame clones and lacks some. The data show over 95,000 clones, with 88% seen just once and around 3% held by the top ten. The sample consisted of peripheral blood, taken on day 0 of AZD1222 vaccination. Receptors were obtained from an adult in good health.

The chain employs TRBV6-5 and TRBJ1-2; possibly TRBD1 for D (5 bases). The germline V gene has CDR1 MNHEY and CDR2 SVGAGI. This CDR3 region has 13 residues. The V end was cut by 6 bases, the J end by 4 bases, with 12 bases between. As DNA, the CDR3 is TGTGCCAGCAGGGACGGGGCGATCTATGGCTACACCTTC. This gives the protein CASRDGAIYGYTF.

The chain recombines TRBV5-4 with TRBJ2-7; D might be TRBD1 (6 bases). V was clipped by 1 base and J by 5 bases, with 13 bases between them. The CDR3 totals 14 residues. CDR1 is SGHNT, CDR2 YYREEE, per germline (reference sequence). The CDR3 DNA follows: TGTGCCAGCAGCTTGACTTACAGGGAACACGAGCAGTACTTC. This translates into CASSLTYREHEQYF. The full variable domain, its missing parts supplied by reference TRBV5-4 and TRBJ2-7, is ETGVTQSPTHLIKTRGQQVTLRCSSQSGHNTVSWYQQALGQGPQFIFQYYREEENGRGNFPPRFSGLQFPNYSSELNVNALELDDSALYLCASSLTYREHEQYFGPGTRLTVT.

This chain uses TRBV10-3 with TRBJ2-1, with D perhaps TRBD1 (6 bases). CDR3 length equals 17 residues. Germline V gene lookup returns CDR1 ENHRY and CDR2 SYGVKD. V lost 6 bases, J lost 3 bases, and 21 bases lay in between. The CDR3 protein is CAIRPGHFGGDYNEQFF. The CDR3 nucleotides are TGTGCCATCAGGCCGGGACACTTTGGAGGTGACTACAATGAGCAGTTCTTC.

The gene calls are TRBV11-3 and TRBJ2-7; TRBD1 matches 11 bases. V lost 1 base and J lost 4; bases outside the gene matches: 3. Germline assignment: CDR1 SGHNT and CDR2 YENEEA. This CDR3 is built from 15 residues. The CDR3 coding sequence is TGTGCCAGCAGCTTAGCAGGGACAGGGGGGTACGAGCAGTACTTC. This translates into CASSLAGTGGYEQYF.

The chain recombines TRBV24-1 with TRBJ1-2, with D unclear. Germline CDR1 reads KGHDR; CDR2 reads SFDVKD. With 4 bases removed from V and 4 bases from J, the gap between germline ends came to 12 bases. The CDR3 sequence is 14 residues long. CDR3 amino acids: CATSDSRTVYGYTF. CDR3 sequence (DNA): TGTGCCACCAGTGACTCTAGGACGGTCTATGGCTACACCTTC.

This clone was observed a single time. The chain couples TRBV19 to TRBJ2-2, with D uncertain. The CDR3 contains 17 residues. V lost 2 bases, J lost 2 bases, and 15 bases lay in between. Germline CDR1 and CDR2: LNHDA and SQIVND (reference sequence). CDR3 in amino acids: CASSILGHPTNTGELFF. For the CDR3, the DNA is TGTGCCAGTAGTATATTGGGCCACCCGACTAACACCGGGGAGCTGTTTTTT.

The chain links TRBV27 to TRBJ2-3, with TRBD1 matching 8 bases. CDR1 and CDR2 (germline): MNHEY, SMNVEV (reference sequence). The CDR3 loop spans 14 amino acids. V shed 3 bases and J 1 base; nucleotides not matched to a gene: 0. CDR3 bases: TGTGCCAGCAGTTTGACAGGGGGCACAGATACGCAGTATTTT. Translating gives CASSLTGGTDTQYF.

The chain has TRBV4-3 and TRBJ2-7; 14 bases align to TRBD2. The germline V gene encodes CDR1 LGHNA and CDR2 YSLEER. V shed 4 bases, J shed 3 bases, and the junction held 2 bases outside the gene matches. This CDR3 comprises 15 residues. CDR3: CASSRGTSGSYEQYF. CDR3 DNA: TGCGCCAGCAGCCGAGGGACTAGCGGGAGCTACGAGCAGTACTTC.

The rearrangement joins TRBV19 to TRBJ1-5; D remains unclear. Trimming removed 1 base at V and 2 bases at J, with 9 bases between. Germline lookup yields CDR1 LNHDA and CDR2 SQIVND (reference sequence). This CDR3 spans 15 amino acids. The CDR3 region is CASSIGQAGNQPQHF. Written as DNA, the CDR3 is TGTGCCAGTAGTATAGGGCAGGCGGGCAATCAGCCCCAGCATTTT.

This chain links TRBV9 with TRBJ2-3; 11 bases align to TRBD2. The CDR3 sequence is 19 residues long. Germline CDR1 is SGDLS and CDR2 is YYNGEE. J lost 2 bases, V lost 4 bases, and 15 bases had no gene match. This CDR3 is CASSSPNELAGVDTDTQYF. The CDR3 region has the DNA TGTGCCAGCAGCAGCCCCAATGAACTAGCGGGAGTTGACACAGATACGCAGTATTTT.

This sequence joins TRBV30 and TRBJ1-3; possibly TRBD1 for D (6 bases). V was trimmed by 0 bases and J by 4 bases, leaving 16 bases between them. Germline V gives CDR1 GTSNPN, CDR2 SVGIG (reference sequence). This CDR3 region has 16 residues. The CDR3 bases are TGTGCCTGGAGTGTACACAGGGCGAGTCGAGGAAACACCATATATTTT. Encoded protein: CAWSVHRASRGNTIYF.

The chain uses TRBV6-5 and TRBJ2-7; 11 bases are a match to TRBD1. The V segment lost 6 bases and the J segment 2 bases; nucleotides outside the gene matches: 6. The germline V gene has CDR1 MNHEY and CDR2 SVGAGI. There are 15 residues in the CDR3. This CDR3 reads CASSRTGGLTYEQYF. The CDR3 DNA follows: TGTGCCAGCAGCAGGACAGGGGGCCTCACCTACGAGCAGTACTTC.

The chain has TRBV4-1 and TRBJ1-6; D not resolved. CDR1 is MGHRA and CDR2 is YSYEKL in the germline V gene. Trimming removed 0 bases at V and 7 bases at J, with 10 bases between. The CDR3 has 15 residues. CDR3 residues: CASSQEFQFNSPLHF. The CDR3 region has the DNA TGCGCCAGCAGCCAAGAATTCCAGTTCAATTCACCCCTCCACTTT.

The chain couples TRBV5-4 to TRBJ2-7; 10 bases map to TRBD2. V lost 3 bases, J lost 4 bases, and 7 bases stayed unmatched. Germline lookup yields CDR1 SGHNT and CDR2 YYREEE (reference sequence). This CDR3 contains 15 residues. CDR3: CASSSKEREGYEQYF. The CDR3 coding sequence is TGTGCCAGCAGCTCTAAGGAGCGGGAGGGGTACGAGCAGTACTTC.

The chain joins TRBV5-8 to TRBJ1-1; the D gene is possibly TRBD1 (5 bases). V shed 2 bases and J shed 4 bases, with 15 bases lying between them. Per the germline V gene, CDR1 is SGHTS and CDR2 is YDEGEE. The CDR3 extends over 15 amino acids. The CDR3, as DNA: TGTGCCAGCAGCTTAGGGGTCGGGGAGATCACTGAAGCTTTCTTT. It encodes CASSLGVGEITEAFF.

The rearrangement uses TRBV7-9 and TRBJ1-1; D not certain. Trimming took off 5 bases at V and 2 bases at J, with 9 bases between the two ends. CDR1 and CDR2 from the germline V gene are SEHNR and FQNEAQ (reference sequence). CDR3 size: 13 residues. The CDR3 sequence: CASSRRQNTEAFF. CDR3 nucleotides: TGTGCCAGCAGCCGGAGACAAAACACTGAAGCTTTCTTT.

The V and J genes are TRBV18 and TRBJ1-1; a weak D match, TRBD1 (6 bases). Germline V CDR1 and CDR2: KGHSH, LQKENI. V gave up 3 bases and J gave up 4 bases, with 12 bases separating them. The CDR3 has 14 residues. The CDR3: CASSPDSVGTEAFF. In DNA form, the CDR3 reads TGTGCCAGCTCACCGGACAGCGTGGGCACTGAAGCTTTCTTT.

This CDR3 reads CSVDGVISGYTF. DNA for the CDR3: TGCAGCGTTGACGGTGTAATTAGTGGCTACACCTTC. The rearrangement links TRBV29-1 to TRBJ1-2; the D is unclear. Germline V gene sequence: CDR1 SQVTM, CDR2 ANQGSEA. CDR3 length: 12 residues. Trimming cost V 3 bases and J 7 bases, with 12 bases left between them.

In nucleotides, the CDR3 is TGTGCCAGCAGCGTTGGGACTAGCGGGGCCTACGAGCAGTACTTC. Translating gives CASSVGTSGAYEQYF. The genes are TRBV9 and TRBJ2-7; 13 bases map to TRBD2. Germline V gives CDR1 SGDLS, CDR2 YYNGEE. This CDR3 is built from 15 residues. V lost 2 bases and J lost 2; bases outside the gene matches: 1. The full variable domain, in which reference TRBV9 and TRBJ2-7 provide the parts outside the CDR3, is DSGVTQTPKHLITATGQRVTLRCSPRSGDLSVYWYQQSLDQGLQFLIQYYNGEERAKGNILERFSAQQFPDLHSELNLSSLELGDSALYFCASSVGTSGAYEQYFGPGTRLTVT.

This chain connects TRBV28 to TRBJ2-1, with a weak D call TRBD1 (6 bases). This CDR3 is built from 16 residues. CDR1 and CDR2 from the germline V gene are MDHEN and SYDVKM. Between the trimmed V and J ends, which lost 5 bases and 4 bases, there was a span of 18 bases. The CDR3 loop reads CASSPSRTVTYNEQFF. CDR3 DNA: TGTGCCAGCAGTCCCAGTCGGACAGTGACGTACAATGAGCAGTTCTTC.

This clone has more than one count but fewer than ten. The chain is built from TRBV12-3 or TRBV12-4 and TRBJ1-5, with 9 bases fitting TRBD1. The CDR3 covers 12 residues. V gave up 6 bases and J gave up 11 bases; unmatched junction bases: 5. The CDR3 loop reads CASSLGQGSQHF. In DNA, the CDR3 is TGTGCCAGCAGCTTGGGACAGGGTTCCCAGCATTTT.